This T cell receptor beta chain was sequenced for a study of Ad26.COV2.S vaccination and SARS-CoV-2 variants. Whole-study context: Dosing was one shot or two shots 56 days apart.

The J segment lost 4 bases and the V segment lost 6 bases, leaving 7 bases of the junction unmatched. CDR1 and CDR2 (germline): MNHEY, SVGAGI. CDR3 size: 14 residues. Only in-frame clones appear in the TCRdb table, and some are missing; sequencing was by immunoSEQ multiplex PCR. The data contain roughly 320,000 clones, about 82% of them seen just once; the ten biggest clones take up around 1.9%. Indicated treatment: some 20 received Ad26.COV2.S at low or high dose, single or two shots; roughly five received placebo; per-sample allocation not given. Sampling took place 63 days after the first vaccine or placebo injection.

The chain joins TRBV6-5 to TRBJ1-2, with 8 nucleotides matching TRBD1. The specimen comprised peripheral blood, sampled in a trial of Ad26.COV2.S vaccine versus placebo. This TCR came from a person aged 18-60 years who received the Ad26.COV2.S COVID-19 vaccine or a placebo. CDR3 region: CASSGGQGGYGYTF. Written as DNA, the CDR3 is TGTGCCAGCAGCGGCGGACAGGGAGGCTATGGCTACACCTTC.